The rows below give T cell receptor beta chains drawn from one sample of a study of blood T cell repertoires in COVID-19. Only in-frame clones appear in the TCRdb table, and some are missing; sequencing was by immunoSEQ multiplex PCR. Among 200,000 or so clones listed, about 86% were seen once. The sample consisted of PBMCs or T cells enriched from blood (not recorded which). These TCRs come from a woman in her thirties or forties with acute COVID-19. The CDR3 runs from the conserved cysteine through the conserved F or W. D genes are given only for firm matches. Some rows mark clone size as missing; the rest say once, few, many or name a class of expanded clone.

J gene | D gene | CDR3 length | V gene | clone size | CDR3 DNA | CDR3 protein
TRBJ1-1 | NA | 14 | TRBV2 | NA | TGTGCCAGCGTCCCGGAGCAGCAAATCACTGAAGCTTTCTTT | CASVPEQQITEAFF
TRBJ2-1 | TRBD1 | 15 | TRBV27 | once | TGTGCCAGCAGTGTGGGGACAGGGAGGTTCGGGGTCGAGTTCTTC | CASSVGTGRFGVEFF
TRBJ1-2 | NA | 13 | TRBV21-1 | NA | TGTGCCAGCGCCAAGGGAGGGGTCAATGGCTACACCTTC | CASAKGGVNGYTF
TRBJ2-2 | NA | 13 | TRBV12-5 | NA | TGTGCTAGCGCAGAAATGAACACCGGGGAGCTGTTTTTT | CASAEMNTGELFF
TRBJ2-3 | TRBD2 | 18 | TRBV7-2 | NA | TGTGCCAGCAGCCGGCGGGGGGGCCTGGGAGGGGCAACAGATACGCAGTATTTT | CASSRRGGLGGATDTQYF
TRBJ1-1 | TRBD1 | 15 | TRBV3-1/TRBV3-2 | NA | TGTGCCAGCAGCCAAGCGGGACAGGGAGACACTGAAGCTTTCTTT | CASSQAGQGDTEAFF
TRBJ2-5 | TRBD1 | 14 | TRBV9 | NA | TGTGCCAGCAGCGTAATGGCGACAGGGGATCCCCAGTACTTC | CASSVMATGDPQYF
TRBJ1-1 | NA | 13 | TRBV28 | NA | TGTGCCAGCAGTTTCATGGGGGCTTCTGAAGCTTTCTTT | CASSFMGASEAFF
TRBJ2-7 | NA | 16 | TRBV5-4 | NA | TGTGCCAGCAGCTTGGTAACCGGCCAGGGGAAGAGAGAGCAGTACTTC | CASSLVTGQGKREQYF
TRBJ2-1 | TRBD1 | 15 | TRBV3-1/TRBV3-2 | NA | TGTGCCAGCAGCCGTGCGGGACAGGCGACGAATGAGCAGTTCTTC | CASSRAGQATNEQFF
TRBJ1-2 | NA | 15 | TRBV6-5 | NA | TGTGCCAGCAGTCGAGGGTCAGGGAGGGACTATGGCTACACCTTC | CASSRGSGRDYGYTF
TRBJ2-3 | TRBD2 | 14 | TRBV6-2/TRBV6-3 | NA | TGTGCCAGCAGTTACGGACTAGACACAGATACGCAGTATTTT | CASSYGLDTDTQYF
TRBJ2-1 | NA | 16 | TRBV13 | NA | TGTGCCAGCAGCTTCTCTTTCCGGTCCTCCTACAATGAGCAGTTCTTC | CASSFSFRSSYNEQFF
TRBJ2-7 | NA | 14 | TRBV3-1/TRBV3-2 | few | TGTGCCAGCAGCCAAGGGTCGGAGCCTCTCGAGCAGTACTTC | CASSQGSEPLEQYF
TRBJ2-1 | NA | 13 | TRBV11-2 | NA | TGTGCCAGCAGCTTAGGAGGGTTAGGTGAGCAGTTCTTC | CASSLGGLGEQFF
TRBJ1-5 | NA | 15 | TRBV6-5 | NA | TGTGCCAGCAGTCCCGCCCTGCGGAGCAATCAGCCCCAGCATTTT | CASSPALRSNQPQHF
TRBJ2-7 | NA | 11 | TRBV30 | NA | TGTGCCTGGTCAATAGACTACGAGCAGTACTTC | CAWSIDYEQYF
TRBJ1-5 | NA | 12 | TRBV7-9 | once | TGTGCCAGCAGCTTAGACGTTAATAGCCAGCATTTT | CASSLDVNSQHF
TRBJ2-5 | NA | 17 | TRBV5-6 | NA | TGTGCCAGCAGCTTGGGAACAGCGGTTTGGTACCAAGAGACCCAGTACTTC | CASSLGTAVWYQETQYF
TRBJ1-5 | NA | 15 | TRBV7-6 | NA | TGTGCCAGCAGCTTAGATAACAGCAGGGGACAGCCCCAGCATTTT | CASSLDNSRGQPQHF
TRBJ1-5 | NA | 13 | TRBV28 | NA | TGTGCCAGCAGTTTATCGGGGGACCAGCCCCAGCATTTT | CASSLSGDQPQHF
TRBJ1-5 | TRBD1 | 17 | TRBV3-1/TRBV3-2 | once | TGTGCCAGCAGCCCAACTACCAACACAGGGGCCAATCAGCCCCAGCATTTT | CASSPTTNTGANQPQHF
TRBJ2-7 | NA | 14 | TRBV5-1 | NA | TGCGCCAGCAGCCTCGGGACAACCGCCTACGAGCAGTACTTC | CASSLGTTAYEQYF
TRBJ1-4 | NA | 15 | TRBV24-1 | NA | TGTGCCACCAGTGATGGAGTCGTGGGGGCTGAAAAACTGTTTTTT | CATSDGVVGAEKLFF
TRBJ2-3 | TRBD2 | 17 | TRBV27 | NA | TGTGCCAGCACCACCCGGACTAGCGGGACCAGCACAGATACGCAGTATTTT | CASTTRTSGTSTDTQYF
TRBJ2-4 | TRBD1 | 16 | TRBV6-6 | NA | TGTGCCAGCAGTTCCGGGACAGGGTATTCCAAAAACATTCAGTACTTC | CASSSGTGYSKNIQYF
TRBJ1-2 | TRBD1 | 14 | TRBV15 | NA | TGTGCCACCGAAGACAGGGGGCTTAACTATGGCTACACCTTC | CATEDRGLNYGYTF
TRBJ1-5 | NA | 15 | TRBV11-2 | NA | TGTGCCAGCAGCTTAGACGGACTCCCTAATCAGCCCCAGCATTTT | CASSLDGLPNQPQHF
TRBJ1-1 | NA | 14 | TRBV7-3 | NA | TGTGCCAGCAGCTTAACGGGTGGAGGAACTGAAGCTTTCTTT | CASSLTGGGTEAFF
TRBJ1-2 | NA | 11 | TRBV2 | NA | TGTGCCAGCAGGACAAACTATGGCTACACCTTC | CASRTNYGYTF
TRBJ2-1 | TRBD1 | 15 | TRBV18 | NA | TGTGCCAGCTCACCCGGACAGGGCTTGGTAAATGAGCAGTTCTTC | CASSPGQGLVNEQFF
TRBJ2-7 | TRBD1 | 13 | TRBV5-1 | NA | TGCGCCAGCAGCTACGGACAGGTCTACGAGCAGTACTTC | CASSYGQVYEQYF
TRBJ2-7 | NA | 14 | TRBV29-1 | NA | TGCAGCGTTGCCAGGACGGGGAGCTCCTACGAGCAGTACTTC | CSVARTGSSYEQYF
TRBJ2-2 | NA | 13 | TRBV15 | NA | TGTGCCACCAGCCGCTACGGTTCCGGGGAGCTGTTTTTT | CATSRYGSGELFF
TRBJ2-1 | NA | 14 | TRBV4-1 | NA | TGCGCCAGCAGCCTTTCCGGGAGTAAGAATGAGCAGTTCTTC | CASSLSGSKNEQFF
TRBJ2-7 | TRBD1 | 14 | TRBV5-6 | NA | TGTGCCAGCAGTTTTGGACAGGGGGCAGACGAGCAGTACTTC | CASSFGQGADEQYF
TRBJ1-2 | NA | 11 | TRBV25-1 | NA | TGTGCCAGCAGTGGGGGGGTAGGCTACACCTTC | CASSGGVGYTF
TRBJ2-7 | TRBD1 | 15 | TRBV6-5 | NA | TGTGCCAGCCGGGGACAGGGTGGTTCCCTTTACGAGCAGTACTTC | CASRGQGGSLYEQYF
TRBJ2-1 | TRBD2 | 14 | TRBV30 | NA | TGTGCCTGGAGAACTAGCGGGAGGTCGGGTGAGCAGTTCTTC | CAWRTSGRSGEQFF
TRBJ1-2 | NA | 16 | TRBV9 | NA | TGTGCCAGCAGCGTAGAGGTTGACAGCAGGCCATATGGCTACACCTTC | CASSVEVDSRPYGYTF
TRBJ2-7 | NA | 15 | TRBV30 | few | TGTGCCTGGAGTCAGGGGCCCTCCATATCCTACGAGCAGTACTTC | CAWSQGPSISYEQYF
TRBJ2-2 | NA | 13 | TRBV11-2 | NA | TGTGCCAGCAGCTGGACAGTGGGCGGGGAGCTGTTTTTT | CASSWTVGGELFF
TRBJ2-1 | NA | 17 | TRBV12-2 | NA | TGTGCAAGTCGCTTAGGAGTAGCGGGGGGCCATTGGAATGAGCAGTTCTTC | CASRLGVAGGHWNEQFF
TRBJ1-6 | NA | 14 | TRBV13 | NA | TGTGCCAGCGGAAGGACGGGGGATAATTCACCCCTCCACTTT | CASGRTGDNSPLHF
TRBJ2-5 | NA | 13 | TRBV14 | NA | TGTGCCAGCAGCCAAGGAACGCGAGAGACCCAGTACTTC | CASSQGTRETQYF
TRBJ1-2 | NA | 16 | TRBV4-2 | NA | TGTGCCAGCAGCCAAGAGCTTACCACTCCTAACTATGGCTACACCTTC | CASSQELTTPNYGYTF
TRBJ2-7 | NA | 13 | TRBV18 | NA | TGTGCCAGCTCACCCGGGAATACCTACGAGCAGTACTTC | CASSPGNTYEQYF
TRBJ1-4 | TRBD1 | 15 | TRBV2 | NA | TGTGCCAGCAGACAGGGGCGGGCAACTAATGAAAAACTGTTTTTT | CASRQGRATNEKLFF